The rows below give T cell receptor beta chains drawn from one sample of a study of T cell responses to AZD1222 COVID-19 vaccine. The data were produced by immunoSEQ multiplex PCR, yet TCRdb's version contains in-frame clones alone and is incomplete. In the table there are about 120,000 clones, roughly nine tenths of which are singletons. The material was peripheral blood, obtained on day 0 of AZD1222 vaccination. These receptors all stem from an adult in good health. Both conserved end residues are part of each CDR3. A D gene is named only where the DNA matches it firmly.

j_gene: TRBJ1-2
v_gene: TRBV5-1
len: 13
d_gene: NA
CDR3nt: TGCGCCAGCAGCCCGGACGCGAACTATGGCTACACCTTC
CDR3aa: CASSPDANYGYTF

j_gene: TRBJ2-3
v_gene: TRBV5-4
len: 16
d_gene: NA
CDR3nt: TGTGCCAGCAGCTCTGATAGCGCAACAAGCACAGATACGCAGTATTTT
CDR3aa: CASSSDSATSTDTQYF

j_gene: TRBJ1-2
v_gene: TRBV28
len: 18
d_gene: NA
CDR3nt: TGTGCCAGCAGTTTTCCCCTCTTTTCCGGGCCCGAAGGTTATGGCTACACCTTC
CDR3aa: CASSFPLFSGPEGYGYTF

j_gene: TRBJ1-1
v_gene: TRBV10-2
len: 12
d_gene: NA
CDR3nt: TGCGCCAGCAGTGACGTGACACTGGGGGCTTTCTTT
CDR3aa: CASSDVTLGAFF

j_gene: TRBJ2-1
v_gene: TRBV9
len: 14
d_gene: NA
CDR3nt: TGTGCCAGCAGCGTAGCCGTAGCCGCTGATGAGCAGTTCTTC
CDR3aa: CASSVAVAADEQFF

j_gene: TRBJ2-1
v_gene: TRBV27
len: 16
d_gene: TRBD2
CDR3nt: TGTGCCAGCAGTTTCCGCCAAACTAGCGCACTTAATGAGCAGTTCTTC
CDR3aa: CASSFRQTSALNEQFF

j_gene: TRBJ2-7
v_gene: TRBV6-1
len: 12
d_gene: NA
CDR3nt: TGTGCCAGCAGTGAGTCGGGGCACGAGCAGTACTTC
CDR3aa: CASSESGHEQYF

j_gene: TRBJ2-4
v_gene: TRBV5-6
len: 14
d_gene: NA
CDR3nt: TGTGCCAGCAGCACTGGACGAGCCAAAAACATTCAGTACTTC
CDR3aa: CASSTGRAKNIQYF

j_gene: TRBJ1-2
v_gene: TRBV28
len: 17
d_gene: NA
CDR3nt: TGTGCCAGCACTCCCCGTAGAGGGGAAGGTCTCCCCTATGGCTACACCTTC
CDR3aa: CASTPRRGEGLPYGYTF

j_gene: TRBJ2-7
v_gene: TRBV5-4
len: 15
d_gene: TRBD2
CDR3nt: TGTGCCAGCAGCTTGAAAGCGGGAGTGGCCTACGAGCAGTACTTC
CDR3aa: CASSLKAGVAYEQYF